These T cell receptor beta chains were read from a single sample in a study of blood T cell repertoires in COVID-19. The assay was immunoSEQ multiplex PCR, and TCRdb's table has in-frame clones only and misses some. The profile shows fewer than 250,000 clones, approximately 86% of them singletons. Sequenced: peripheral blood. Receptors originate from a man aged 35 to 55 with acute or convalescent COVID-19. The CDR3 runs from the conserved cysteine through the conserved F or W. The D gene is left open where the match is weak. Clone size is given for some rows only: seen once, a few or many times, or a class if the clone is expanded.

TRBV6-5,-,-,TRBJ2-7,TGTGCCAGCAGACCCGAGGTGCCCTACGAGCAGTACTTC,CASRPEVPYEQYF
TRBV7-9,few,-,TRBJ1-2,TGTGCCAGCAGCTTAGTGCCAGGGGCCGACTATGGCTACACCTTC,CASSLVPGADYGYTF
TRBV2,once,-,TRBJ2-5,TGTGCCAGCAGTGATTGGACTCAAGAGACCCAGTACTTC,CASSDWTQETQYF
TRBV3-1/TRBV3-2,-,-,TRBJ1-1,TGTGCCAGCAGCCCTCGGGGGGGGGCGAGGACTGAAGCTTTCTTT,CASSPRGGARTEAFF
TRBV19,few,-,TRBJ1-6,TGTGCCAGCGGAACAGGGACGGGTAATTCACCCCTCCACTTT,CASGTGTGNSPLHF
TRBV7-9,-,-,TRBJ1-4,TGTGCCAGCAGCTTACAGGGAGAAAAACTGTTTTTT,CASSLQGEKLFF
TRBV6-5,-,-,TRBJ1-6,TGTGCCAGCAGTTTAGGACGGGAAAGGAATTCACCCCTCCACTTT,CASSLGRERNSPLHF
TRBV5-4,-,-,TRBJ1-1,TGTGCCAGCAGCTTGGCGGGGGAAGGCACTGAAGCTTTCTTT,CASSLAGEGTEAFF
TRBV19,-,-,TRBJ2-7,TGTGCCAGTAGTATAACACCGAACCCCTCCTACGAGCAGTACTTC,CASSITPNPSYEQYF
TRBV5-1,-,TRBD1,TRBJ2-5,TGCGCCAGCAGCTTGGACCACTACCATGGACAGGGCGGAACGGAGACCCAGTACTTC,CASSLDHYHGQGGTETQYF
TRBV6-6,-,-,TRBJ1-1,TGTGCCAGCACTATATTGAACACTGAAGCTTTCTTT,CASTILNTEAFF
TRBV6-5,-,-,TRBJ2-5,TGTGCCAGCGGGGGGACGTCAGTACTCCAAGAGACCCAGTACTTC,CASGGTSVLQETQYF
TRBV27,-,TRBD1,TRBJ1-5,TGTGCCAGCAGTCAGGGGGGAGGCAATCAGCCCCAGCATTTT,CASSQGGGNQPQHF
TRBV6-6,-,TRBD1,TRBJ2-3,TGTGCCAGCAGTTACAGGGACAGGGATCGCACAGATACGCAGTATTTT,CASSYRDRDRTDTQYF
TRBV28,few,TRBD1,TRBJ1-5,TGTGCCAGCAGTTTCAGGGGGGCAAGTCAGCCCCAGCATTTT,CASSFRGASQPQHF
TRBV5-1,-,-,TRBJ2-7,TGCGCCAGCAGCGGAGTAGATTCCGAGTTTAGCCCCTACGAGCAGTACTTC,CASSGVDSEFSPYEQYF
TRBV7-9,-,TRBD1,TRBJ2-1,TGTGCCAGCAGCTTAGAGGACAGGTCCTACAATGAGCAGTTCTTC,CASSLEDRSYNEQFF
TRBV6-1,-,TRBD1,TRBJ1-5,TGTGCCAGCAGTGAAGGGGGGACAGGGGGCCCTCAGCCCCAGCATTTT,CASSEGGTGGPQPQHF
TRBV9,-,TRBD1,TRBJ2-2,TGTGCCAGCAGCGTAACAGGGGTCGCCGGGGAGCTGTTTTTT,CASSVTGVAGELFF
TRBV5-1,-,TRBD2,TRBJ2-1,TGCGCCAGCAGCTTGGGACTAGCGGGGGAGGTCTACAATGAGCAGTTCTTC,CASSLGLAGEVYNEQFF
TRBV3-1/TRBV3-2,-,-,TRBJ2-5,TGTGCCAGCAGCCAAGGCGGGATGGGGTACTTC,CASSQGGMGYF
TRBV11-2,-,-,TRBJ2-5,TGTGCCAGCAGCGAGCGGGCTTCTATCGGTCAAGAGACCCAGTACTTC,CASSERASIGQETQYF
TRBV16,-,TRBD1,TRBJ1-5,TGTGCCAGCAGCGGGATAAAAGGGACAGGGGGCCCTCGGGGGAATCAGCCCCAGCATTTT,CASSGIKGTGGPRGNQPQHF
TRBV27,-,TRBD2,TRBJ2-1,TGTGCCAGCAGTTACAGCGCGGGAGCCTACAATGAGCAGTTCTTC,CASSYSAGAYNEQFF
TRBV7-6,-,TRBD2,TRBJ2-7,TGTGCCAGCAGCTTAGCGAGCGGGAACCGCCCCTACGAGCAGTACTTC,CASSLASGNRPYEQYF
TRBV4-3,-,-,TRBJ2-2,TGCGCCAGCGGGCGGGCCCCGAGCACCGGGGAGCTGTTTTTT,CASGRAPSTGELFF
TRBV7-9,-,TRBD1,TRBJ1-2,TGTGCCAGCAGCCTGACAGGGACATATGGCTACACCTTC,CASSLTGTYGYTF
TRBV7-8,-,-,TRBJ1-6,TGTGCCAGCAGGTCGGGTAGCTCCTATAATTCACCCCTCCACTTT,CASRSGSSYNSPLHF
TRBV5-1,-,TRBD1,TRBJ2-5,TGCGCCAGCAGCTTGGAAGGACAGGGACAAGAGACCCAGTACTTC,CASSLEGQGQETQYF
TRBV19,-,-,TRBJ2-1,TGTGCCAGTAGTATAGATCAGGCGGGTGAGCAGTTCTTC,CASSIDQAGEQFF
TRBV10-3,-,TRBD1,TRBJ2-2,TGTGCCATCAGTCTGACAGGGGATTGGGGGGAGCTGTTTTTT,CAISLTGDWGELFF
TRBV24-1,once,TRBD1,TRBJ2-5,TGTGCCACCAGTGAGGGGACAGGGTTTGTAGAGACCCAGTACTTC,CATSEGTGFVETQYF
TRBV5-1,-,TRBD2,TRBJ2-2,TGCGCCAGCAGCTCGTTAGCGGGAGGGAACACCGGGGAGCTGTTTTTT,CASSSLAGGNTGELFF
TRBV5-1,once,TRBD2,TRBJ2-7,TGCGCCAGCATGGGCGGGGGAGGCCACTACGAGCAGTACTTC,CASMGGGGHYEQYF
TRBV6-1,once,-,TRBJ1-4,TGTGCCAGCAGTGAAGCGGGCAAATCAACTAATGAAAAACTGTTTTTT,CASSEAGKSTNEKLFF
TRBV7-2,once,TRBD1,TRBJ2-5,TGTGCCAGCAGCAGAACAGGGGGCGCAGAGACCCAGTACTTC,CASSRTGGAETQYF
TRBV15,-,TRBD1,TRBJ1-3,TGTGCCACCAGCAGAGTCAGGACAGGTACAACCCCTGGAAACACCATATATTTT,CATSRVRTGTTPGNTIYF
TRBV4-1,-,-,TRBJ1-2,TGCGCCAGCAGCCCCAGGGAAAACTATGGCTACACCTTC,CASSPRENYGYTF
TRBV27,-,TRBD2,TRBJ2-7,TGTGCCAGCTCACCGGGACTAGCGGGAGTCAACGAGCAGTACTTC,CASSPGLAGVNEQYF
TRBV29-1,-,TRBD1,TRBJ1-2,TGCAGCGTGGACAGGGACAGGGGGTATGGCTACACCTTC,CSVDRDRGYGYTF
TRBV5-5,-,TRBD1,TRBJ1-6,TGTGCCAGCAGCTTAACGACAGGGTCACCCCTCCACTTT,CASSLTTGSPLHF
TRBV6-5,-,TRBD2,TRBJ2-2,TGTGCCAGCAGTCCACTAGCGTACACCGGGGAGCTGTTTTTT,CASSPLAYTGELFF
TRBV6-5,-,-,TRBJ1-6,TGTGCCAGCAGTTACTCTCCGGACACCTCTAATTCACCCCTCCACTTT,CASSYSPDTSNSPLHF
TRBV28,-,TRBD1,TRBJ1-2,TGTGCCAGCACCTCTGGACAGGGAGTCTATGGCTACACCTTC,CASTSGQGVYGYTF
TRBV4-3,-,TRBD2,TRBJ2-7,TGCGCCAGCAGCCAAGCTCTAGCGGGGGGATCCTACGAGCAGTACTTC,CASSQALAGGSYEQYF
TRBV3-1/TRBV3-2,-,TRBD2,TRBJ2-7,TGTGCCAGCAGCCAAGTTGGGACTAGCGGGAGCTCTCCCTACGAGCAGTACTTC,CASSQVGTSGSSPYEQYF
TRBV7-3,-,TRBD2,TRBJ2-1,TGTGCCAGCAGCTCGGGACTAGCGCCCCCTGGGAAGCAGTTCTTC,CASSSGLAPPGKQFF
TRBV7-9,few,-,TRBJ2-2,TGTGCCAGCAGCCCGGGCGCGGGGACCGGTCCCGGGGAGCTGTTTTTT,CASSPGAGTGPGELFF